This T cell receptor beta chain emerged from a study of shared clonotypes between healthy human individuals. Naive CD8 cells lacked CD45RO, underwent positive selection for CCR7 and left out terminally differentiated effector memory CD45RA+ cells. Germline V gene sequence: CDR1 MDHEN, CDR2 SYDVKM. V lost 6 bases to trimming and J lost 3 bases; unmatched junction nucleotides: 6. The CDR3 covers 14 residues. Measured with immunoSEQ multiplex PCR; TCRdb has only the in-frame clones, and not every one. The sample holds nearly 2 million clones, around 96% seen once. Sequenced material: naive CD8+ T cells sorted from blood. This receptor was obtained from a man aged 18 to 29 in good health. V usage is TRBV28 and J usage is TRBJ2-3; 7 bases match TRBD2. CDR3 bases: TGTGCCAGCAGGCCCCGGACTAGTACAGATACGCAGTATTTT. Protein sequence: CASRPRTSTDTQYF.